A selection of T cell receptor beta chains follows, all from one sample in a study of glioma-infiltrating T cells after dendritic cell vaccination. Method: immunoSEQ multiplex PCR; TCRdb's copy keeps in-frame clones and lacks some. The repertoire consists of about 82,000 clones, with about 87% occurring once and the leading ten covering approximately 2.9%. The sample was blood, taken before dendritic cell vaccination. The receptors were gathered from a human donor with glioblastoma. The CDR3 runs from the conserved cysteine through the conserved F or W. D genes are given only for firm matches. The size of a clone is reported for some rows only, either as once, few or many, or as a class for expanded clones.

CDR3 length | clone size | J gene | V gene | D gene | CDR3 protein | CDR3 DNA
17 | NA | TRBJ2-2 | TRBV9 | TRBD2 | CASSVEVAGGNTGELFF | TGTGCCAGCAGCGTAGAGGTAGCGGGAGGTAACACCGGGGAGCTGTTTTTT
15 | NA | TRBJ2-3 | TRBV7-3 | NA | CASSFGRKGLGTQYF | TGTGCCAGCAGCTTTGGGAGGAAAGGGTTGGGTACGCAGTATTTT
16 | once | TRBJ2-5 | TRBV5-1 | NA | CASSSLSGQRQETQYF | TGCGCCAGCAGCTCCCTTTCCGGACAGCGACAAGAGACCCAGTACTTC
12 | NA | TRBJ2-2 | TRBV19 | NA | CASHSFTGELFF | TGTGCCAGTCACTCATTTACCGGGGAGCTGTTTTTT
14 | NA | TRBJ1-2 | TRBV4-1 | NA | CASSPGSVTYGYTF | TGCGCCAGCAGTCCGGGATCGGTTACCTATGGCTACACCTTC
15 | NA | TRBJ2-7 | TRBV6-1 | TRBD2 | CATRFVLAGDYEQYF | TGTGCCACCCGCTTCGTACTAGCGGGAGACTACGAGCAGTACTTC
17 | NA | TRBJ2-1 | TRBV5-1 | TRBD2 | CASSFLSGTSGSNEQFF | TGCGCCAGCAGTTTCCTTTCCGGGACTAGCGGGTCCAATGAGCAGTTCTTC
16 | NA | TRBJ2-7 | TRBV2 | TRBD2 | CASKIGLAGGDYEQYF | TGTGCCAGCAAGATAGGGCTAGCGGGGGGTGACTACGAGCAGTACTTC
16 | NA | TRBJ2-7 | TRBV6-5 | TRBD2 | CASSSVAGGLSYEQYF | TGTGCCAGCAGTTCCGTAGCGGGAGGGCTCTCCTACGAGCAGTACTTC
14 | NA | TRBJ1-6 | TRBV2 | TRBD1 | CASSRDREGSPLHF | TGTGCCAGCAGTCGGGACAGGGAGGGTTCACCCCTCCACTTT
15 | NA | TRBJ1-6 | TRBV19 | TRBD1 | CASSRQTGGPSPLHF | TGTGCCAGTAGTCGCCAGACAGGGGGGCCCTCACCCCTCCACTTT
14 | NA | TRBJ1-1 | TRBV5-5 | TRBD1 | CASSGWTGGFEAFF | TGTGCCAGCAGCGGCTGGACAGGGGGCTTTGAAGCTTTCTTT
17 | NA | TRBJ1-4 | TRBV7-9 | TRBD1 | CASSLSGTGGSGEKLFF | TGTGCCAGCAGCCTGTCCGGGACAGGGGGCTCTGGTGAAAAACTGTTTTTT
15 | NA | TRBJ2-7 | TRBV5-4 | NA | CASSGGGYISYEQYF | TGTGCCAGCAGCGGTGGAGGGTATATAAGTTACGAGCAGTACTTC
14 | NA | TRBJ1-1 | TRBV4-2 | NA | CASSQVTANTEAFF | TGTGCCAGCAGCCAAGTAACAGCGAACACTGAAGCTTTCTTT
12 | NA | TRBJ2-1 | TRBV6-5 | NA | CASSANQRVPFF | TGTGCCAGCAGTGCGAACCAGAGGGTTCCGTTCTTC
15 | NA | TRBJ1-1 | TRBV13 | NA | CASSSVTVGTPEAFF | TGTGCCAGCAGCTCCGTAACCGTAGGGACTCCTGAAGCTTTCTTT
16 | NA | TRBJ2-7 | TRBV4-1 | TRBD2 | CASSHPASGVTYEQYF | TGCGCCAGCAGCCACCCCGCTAGCGGGGTTACCTACGAGCAGTACTTC
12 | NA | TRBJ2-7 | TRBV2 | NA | CASSEPPDEQYF | TGTGCCAGCAGTGAACCCCCCGACGAGCAGTACTTC
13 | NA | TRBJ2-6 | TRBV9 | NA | CASSGGRANVLTF | TGTGCCAGCAGCGGGGGCCGGGCCAACGTCCTGACTTTC
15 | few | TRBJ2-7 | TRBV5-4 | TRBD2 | CASSLGTSDSYEQYF | TGTGCCAGCAGCTTGGGTACTAGCGACTCCTACGAGCAGTACTTC
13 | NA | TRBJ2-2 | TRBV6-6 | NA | CASSQGNTGELFF | TGTGCCAGCAGTCAGGGAAACACCGGGGAGCTGTTTTTT
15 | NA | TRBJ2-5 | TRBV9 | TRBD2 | CASSPTSGGEETQYF | TGTGCCAGCAGCCCTACTAGCGGGGGGGAAGAGACCCAGTACTTC